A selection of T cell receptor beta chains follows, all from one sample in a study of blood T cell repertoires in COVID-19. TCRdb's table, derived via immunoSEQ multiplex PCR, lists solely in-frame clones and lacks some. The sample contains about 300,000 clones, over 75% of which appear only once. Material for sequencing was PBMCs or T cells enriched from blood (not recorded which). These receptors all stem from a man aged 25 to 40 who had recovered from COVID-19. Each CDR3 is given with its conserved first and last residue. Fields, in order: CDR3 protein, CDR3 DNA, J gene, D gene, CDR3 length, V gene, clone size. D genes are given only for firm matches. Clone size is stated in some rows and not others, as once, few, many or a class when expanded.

CAIRGSGPLLGYTF	TGTGCCATCAGGGGCAGTGGGCCATTATTAGGCTACACCTTC	TRBJ1-2	.	14	TRBV10-3	.
CASSLGQDPSYYGYTF	TGCGCCAGCAGCTTGGGACAGGACCCCTCTTACTATGGCTACACCTTC	TRBJ1-2	.	16	TRBV5-1	few